This TCR beta chain originates from a study of patients and donors after allogeneic stem cell transplantation. This CDR3 contains 15 residues. The germline gives CDR1 MGHRA, CDR2 YSYEKL. V was pared by 2 bases and J by 1 base, with 11 bases between. TCRdb reprocessed the RT-PCR reads via MiXCR and lists one record per CDR3 protein. The table lists roughly 960,000 distinct CDR3 sequences, approximately 19% of them singletons. The sequence was collected from a human donor who was either an allogeneic HSCT recipient or a stem cell or donor lymphocyte infusion donor (not recorded which). It is not recorded whose cells these are; they may come from a transplant donor. The V call is TRBV4-1, the J call TRBJ1-1, with D tentatively TRBD1 (5 bases). What was sequenced was blood, either unsorted or a sorted T cell fraction (not recorded which). CDR3 region: CASSQLGTANTEAFF. Here the CDR3 DNA reads TGCGCCAGCAGCCAACTCGGGACGGCGAACACTGAAGCTTTCTTT.